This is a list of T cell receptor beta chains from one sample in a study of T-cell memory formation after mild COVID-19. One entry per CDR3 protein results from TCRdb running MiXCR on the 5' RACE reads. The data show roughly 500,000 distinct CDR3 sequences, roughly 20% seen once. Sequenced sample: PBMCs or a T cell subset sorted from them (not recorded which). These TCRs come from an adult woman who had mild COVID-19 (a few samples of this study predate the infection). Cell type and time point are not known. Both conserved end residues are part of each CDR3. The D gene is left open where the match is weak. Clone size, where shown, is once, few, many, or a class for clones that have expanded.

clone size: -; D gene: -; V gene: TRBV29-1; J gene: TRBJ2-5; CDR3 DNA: TGCAGCGTTGCTTTCAGTCAAGAGACCCAGTACTTC; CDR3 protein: CSVAFSQETQYF
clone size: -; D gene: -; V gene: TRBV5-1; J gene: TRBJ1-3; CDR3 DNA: TGCGCCAGCAGCTTGGAGGCCAGCTCTGGAAACACCATATATTTT; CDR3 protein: CASSLEASSGNTIYF
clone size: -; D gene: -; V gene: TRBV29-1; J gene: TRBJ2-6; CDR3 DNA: TGCGGCGTTGAGGTGGCCGTCAACGTCCTGACTTTC; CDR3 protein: CGVEVAVNVLTF
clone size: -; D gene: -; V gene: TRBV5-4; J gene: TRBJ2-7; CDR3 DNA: TGTGCCAGCAGCTTGGTCGTGCTGTTCGGCCCCACCCAGGGGGAGGGAAGTGGCGAGCAGTACTTC; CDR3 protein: CASSLVVLFGPTQGEGSGEQYF
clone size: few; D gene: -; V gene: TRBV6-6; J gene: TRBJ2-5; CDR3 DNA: TGTGCCAGCAGTGAGGATGGGGAGACCCAGTACTTC; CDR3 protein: CASSEDGETQYF
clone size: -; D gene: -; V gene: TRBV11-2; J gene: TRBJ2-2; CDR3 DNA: TGTGCCAGCAGCTTAGTCAGGGGTTACACCGGGGAGCTGTTTTTT; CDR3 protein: CASSLVRGYTGELFF
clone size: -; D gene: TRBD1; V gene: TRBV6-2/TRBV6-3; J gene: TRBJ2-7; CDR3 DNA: TGTGCCAGCAGTTACCCCAAGACAGGGGCCGAGCAGCACTTC; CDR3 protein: CASSYPKTGAEQHF
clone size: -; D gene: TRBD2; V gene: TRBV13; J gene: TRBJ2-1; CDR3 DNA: TGTGCCAGCAGCCTATTGACTAGCGGGGGAAGGTGGCACAATGAGCAGTTCTTC; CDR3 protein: CASSLLTSGGRWHNEQFF
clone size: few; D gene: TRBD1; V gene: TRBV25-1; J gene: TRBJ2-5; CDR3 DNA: TGTGCCAGCAGAAGCAGGGGGCAGGAGGGAGAGACCCAGTACTTC; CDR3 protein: CASRSRGQEGETQYF
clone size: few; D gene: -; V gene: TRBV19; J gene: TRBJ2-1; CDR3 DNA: TGTGCCAGTAGTATGGAGCTTTCCAATGAGCAGTTCTTC; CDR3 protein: CASSMELSNEQFF
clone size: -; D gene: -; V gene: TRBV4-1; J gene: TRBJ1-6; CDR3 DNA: TGCGCCAGCAGCCCAGGAGGGACCGGGCCTCCGAGGAGTCCCCTCCACTTT; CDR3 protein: CASSPGGTGPPRSPLHF
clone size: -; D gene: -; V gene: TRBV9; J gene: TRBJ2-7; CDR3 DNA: TGTGCCAGCAGCGTAGGGGAAAACTACGAGCAGTACTTC; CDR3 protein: CASSVGENYEQYF
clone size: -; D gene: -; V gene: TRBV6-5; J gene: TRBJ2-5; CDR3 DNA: TGTGCCAGCAGTTACTCTTTCGGACAAGCCAGGGCCCAGTACTTC; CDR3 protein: CASSYSFGQARAQYF
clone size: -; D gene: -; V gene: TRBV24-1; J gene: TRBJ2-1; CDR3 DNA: TGTGCCACCAGTCCAACCGGCGCCGGGAGATACAATGAGCAGTTCTTC; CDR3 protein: CATSPTGAGRYNEQFF
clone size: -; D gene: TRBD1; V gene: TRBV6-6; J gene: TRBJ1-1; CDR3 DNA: TGTGCCAGCAGTTACTCGGGACAGGGCGCCACTGAAGCTTTCTTT; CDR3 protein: CASSYSGQGATEAFF
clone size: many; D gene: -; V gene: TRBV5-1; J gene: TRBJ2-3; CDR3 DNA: TGCGCCAGCAGCTTAATGACAGGCGCCCTGAATACGCAGTATTTT; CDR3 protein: CASSLMTGALNTQYF
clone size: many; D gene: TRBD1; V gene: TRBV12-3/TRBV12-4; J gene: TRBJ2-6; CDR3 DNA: TGTGCCAGCAGCTGGGGACAGGGGTCTGGGGCCAACGTCCTGACTTTC; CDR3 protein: CASSWGQGSGANVLTF
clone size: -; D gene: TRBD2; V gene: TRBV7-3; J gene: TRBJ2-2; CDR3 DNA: TGTGCCAGCAGCGTCAGCTATGGGAAACTAGCGGCCGGGGAGCTGTTTTTT; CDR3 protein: CASSVSYGKLAAGELFF
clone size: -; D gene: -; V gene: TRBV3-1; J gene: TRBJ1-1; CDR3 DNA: TGTGCCAGCAGCCAAGATCCTGTGGGGCCGTTTGAAGCTTTCTTT; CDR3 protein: CASSQDPVGPFEAFF
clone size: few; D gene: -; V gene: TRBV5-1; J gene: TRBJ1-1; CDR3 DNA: TGCGCCAGCAGACCCGGGACAAGGGGACGCAGCCTTGGCACTGAAGCTTTCTTT; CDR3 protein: CASRPGTRGRSLGTEAFF
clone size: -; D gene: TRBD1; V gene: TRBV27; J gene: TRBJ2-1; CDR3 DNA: TGTGCCAGCAGTGAAGACAGGGGCCTCCAGTTCTTC; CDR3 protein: CASSEDRGLQFF
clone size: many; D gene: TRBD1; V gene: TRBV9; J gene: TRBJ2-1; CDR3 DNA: TGTGCCAGCAGCGTTTTAGGACAGGGGGCCGATGAGCAGTTCTTC; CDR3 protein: CASSVLGQGADEQFF
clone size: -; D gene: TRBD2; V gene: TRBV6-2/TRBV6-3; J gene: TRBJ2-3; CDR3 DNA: TGTGCCAGCAGAGCGGGGGACCGAACGCAGTATTTT; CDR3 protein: CASRAGDRTQYF
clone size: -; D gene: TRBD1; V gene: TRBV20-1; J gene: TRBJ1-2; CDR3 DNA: TGCAGTGCAATCTCGACAGGGAGATACTATGGCTACACCTTC; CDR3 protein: CSAISTGRYYGYTF
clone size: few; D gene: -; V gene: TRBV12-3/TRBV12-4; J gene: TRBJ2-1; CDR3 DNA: TGTGCCAGCATGGGGACTCCGAATGAGCAGTTCTTC; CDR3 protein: CASMGTPNEQFF
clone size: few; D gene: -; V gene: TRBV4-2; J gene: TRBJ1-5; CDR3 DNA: TGTGCCAGCAGCCACGGCTCAGGGCGGCAGCCCCAGCATTTT; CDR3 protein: CASSHGSGRQPQHF
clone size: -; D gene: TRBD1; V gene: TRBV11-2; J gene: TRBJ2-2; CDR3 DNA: TGTGCCAGGGGACAGGGGAGCACCGGGGAGCTGTTTTTT; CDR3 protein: CARGQGSTGELFF
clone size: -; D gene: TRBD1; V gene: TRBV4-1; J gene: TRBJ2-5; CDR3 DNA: TGCGCCAGCAGCCAGGCCCTATCAGGGACAGTGCAAGAGACCCAGTACTTC; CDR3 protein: CASSQALSGTVQETQYF
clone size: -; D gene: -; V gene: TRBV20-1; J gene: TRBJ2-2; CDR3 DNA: TGCAGTGCTCCCCTACTGGGGGGGGAGCTGTTTTTT; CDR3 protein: CSAPLLGGELFF
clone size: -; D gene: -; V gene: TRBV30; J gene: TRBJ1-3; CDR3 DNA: TGTGCCTGGAGTTATGACCGTTCTGGAAACACCATATATTTT; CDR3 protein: CAWSYDRSGNTIYF
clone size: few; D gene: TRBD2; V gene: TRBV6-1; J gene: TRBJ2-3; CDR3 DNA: TGTGCCAGCGAGGGCGGGGGGGGCTCTGATACGCAGTATTTT; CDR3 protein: CASEGGGGSDTQYF
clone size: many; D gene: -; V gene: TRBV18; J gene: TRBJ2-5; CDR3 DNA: TGTGCCAGCAGCCGGACAGCCCAAGAGACCCAGTACTTC; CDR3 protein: CASSRTAQETQYF
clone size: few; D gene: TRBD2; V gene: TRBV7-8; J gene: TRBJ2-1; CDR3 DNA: TGTGCCAGCAGCTTAGAACCTAGCGGGGTGGGTGAGCAGTTCTTC; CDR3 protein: CASSLEPSGVGEQFF
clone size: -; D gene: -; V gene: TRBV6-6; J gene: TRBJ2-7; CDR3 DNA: TGTGCCAGCAGTCTACGTATAGGGACCCACGAGCAGTACTTC; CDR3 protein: CASSLRIGTHEQYF
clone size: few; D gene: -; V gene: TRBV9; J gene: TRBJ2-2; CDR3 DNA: TGTGCCAGCAGCTCATTTGATAGCACCGGGGAGCTGTTTTTT; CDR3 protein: CASSSFDSTGELFF
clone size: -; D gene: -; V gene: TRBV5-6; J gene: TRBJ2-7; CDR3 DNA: TGTGCCAGCAGCGGGCCTTTGGGGTTCTCCTACGAGCAGTACTTC; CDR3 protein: CASSGPLGFSYEQYF
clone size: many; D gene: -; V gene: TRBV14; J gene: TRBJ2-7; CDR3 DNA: TGTGCCAGCAGCCAAGCTTTGCGGGGCCCTGGAGAGCAGTACTTC; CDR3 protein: CASSQALRGPGEQYF
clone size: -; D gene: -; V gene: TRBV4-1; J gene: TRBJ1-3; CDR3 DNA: TGCGCCAGCAGCCAACCTACAGGGAATAGAGGAAACACCATATATTTT; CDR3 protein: CASSQPTGNRGNTIYF
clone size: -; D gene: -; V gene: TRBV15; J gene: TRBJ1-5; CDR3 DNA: TGTGCCACCAGCAGAGCCGAGGGGTTAAGTCAGCCCCAGCATTTT; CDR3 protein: CATSRAEGLSQPQHF
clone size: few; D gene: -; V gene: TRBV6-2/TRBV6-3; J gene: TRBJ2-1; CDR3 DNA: TGTGCCAGCAGTTCCAGGGAGACCTACAATGAGCAGTTCTTC; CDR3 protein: CASSSRETYNEQFF
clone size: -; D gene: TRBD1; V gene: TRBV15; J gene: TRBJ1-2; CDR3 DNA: TGTGCCACCAGCACGGAACCCGGGACAGGGACCTATGGCTACACCTTC; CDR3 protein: CATSTEPGTGTYGYTF
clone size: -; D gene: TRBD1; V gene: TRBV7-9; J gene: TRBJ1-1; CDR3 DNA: TGTGCCAGCAGCTTACAGGGGGCCCGACGGATGAGCACTGAAGCTTTCTTT; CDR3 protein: CASSLQGARRMSTEAFF
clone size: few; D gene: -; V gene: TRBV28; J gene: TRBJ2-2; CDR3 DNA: TGTGCCAGCAGTTTAAATCCCAGGGTCGGCACCGGGGAGCTGTTTTTT; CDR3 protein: CASSLNPRVGTGELFF
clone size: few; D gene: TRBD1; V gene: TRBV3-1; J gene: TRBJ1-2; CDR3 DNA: TGTGCCAGCAGCCCTGTAGGACAGGGTGAGGGTGGCTACACCTTC; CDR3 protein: CASSPVGQGEGGYTF
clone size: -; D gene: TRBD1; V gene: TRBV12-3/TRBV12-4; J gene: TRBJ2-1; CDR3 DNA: TGTGCCAGCAGTCAAGACAGGGATAGAGCCTACAATGAGCAGTTCTTC; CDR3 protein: CASSQDRDRAYNEQFF
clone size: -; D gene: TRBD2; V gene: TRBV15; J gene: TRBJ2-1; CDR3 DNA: TGTGCCACCAGCAGGGCCCGGGGGGGGTCGGACAATGAGCAGTTCTTC; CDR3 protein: CATSRARGGSDNEQFF
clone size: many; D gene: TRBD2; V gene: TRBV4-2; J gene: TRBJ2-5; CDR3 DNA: TGTGCCAGCAGCCAAGGACAGAGACTAGCGGACCAAGAGACCCAGTACTTC; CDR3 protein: CASSQGQRLADQETQYF
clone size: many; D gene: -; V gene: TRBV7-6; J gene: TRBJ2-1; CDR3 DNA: TGTGCCAGCAGTGGGCAGCAGTACAATGAGCAGTTCTTC; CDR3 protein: CASSGQQYNEQFF
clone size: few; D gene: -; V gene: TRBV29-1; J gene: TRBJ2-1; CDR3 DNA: TGCAGCGTTGAACAACAAATGGGGGGCTCTGAGCAGTTCTTC; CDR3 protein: CSVEQQMGGSEQFF
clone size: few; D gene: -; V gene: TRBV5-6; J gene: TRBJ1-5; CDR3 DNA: TGTGCCAGCAGCGACTCCCGGGGAGGCAGGAGCAATCAGCCCCAGCATTTT; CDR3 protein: CASSDSRGGRSNQPQHF
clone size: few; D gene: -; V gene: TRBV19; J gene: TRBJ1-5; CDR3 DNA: TGTGCCAGTAGTATAGGAGTCACGGCAGGCAATCAGCCCCAGCATTTT; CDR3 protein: CASSIGVTAGNQPQHF
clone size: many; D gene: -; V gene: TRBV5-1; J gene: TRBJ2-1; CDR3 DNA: TGCGCCAGCAGCTTGGCTTCCAGTCTCAATGAGCAGTTCTTC; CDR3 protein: CASSLASSLNEQFF
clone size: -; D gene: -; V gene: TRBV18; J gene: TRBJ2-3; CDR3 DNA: TGTGCCAGCTCTCCCACCTTTGAGCGCACAGATACGCAGTATTTT; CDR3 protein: CASSPTFERTDTQYF
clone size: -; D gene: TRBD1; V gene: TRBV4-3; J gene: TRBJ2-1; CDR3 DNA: TGCGCCAGCAGTTACCTGGTAGAGGGGACAGGGAGGAATGAGCAGTTCTTC; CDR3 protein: CASSYLVEGTGRNEQFF